This T cell receptor beta chain was retrieved from a study of lymphopenia after photon versus proton radiotherapy. In regard to this clone: Its antigen is unidentified.

Notes on the study in general: Oligoclonal CD8+ Temra expansion after nadir drove photon patients' diversity drop. Survival link was tested only in deceased patients; proton benefit remains a possibility. Post-nadir TCR diversity decline inversely tracked overall survival among those who died. Under photons, naive T cells and diversity fell while effector/memory populations rose.

Sequencing used immunoSEQ multiplex PCR; TCRdb keeps in-frame clones, though not all of them. This sample yields some 15,000 clones, of which around 85% are seen a single time; approximately 50% belongs to the top ten. This sequence originates from a woman aged 60-70 years with cholangiocarcinoma. Some clones in this sample may be carry-over from other donors' samples. The input for sequencing was peripheral blood, taken from a patient treated with proton-based radiotherapy.

The chain's CDR3 is CASSRDMYLTGELFF. The DNA for the CDR3 is TGTGCCAGCAGCCGGGACATGTATCTCACCGGGGAGCTGTTTTTT. The chain uses TRBV5-6 and TRBJ2-2, with D possibly TRBD1 on 6 matching bases. V lost 4 bases to trimming and J lost 4 bases, with 14 bases between them. The CDR3 is 15 residues long. Germline CDR1 and CDR2: SGHDT and YYEEEE.